This passage covers 6 T cell receptor beta chains from one sample sequenced in a study of CD8+ T cells in alopecia areata. Treatment of the sample: oral pan-JAK inhibitor, 5-10 mg twice daily. Investigators isolated RNA and reverse transcribed it into cDNA to act as the sequencing template. Clones were read by immunoSEQ multiplex PCR, and TCRdb kept only the in-frame ones, dropping some. Of 170,000 or so clones listed, around 71% are singletons. Sequencing used CD4+ T cells sorted from blood, obtained at week 4, from a patient treated with tofacitinib. Receptors originate from a human donor with alopecia areata.

This clone was observed once. The chain carries TRBV29-1 and TRBJ2-1; D perhaps matches TRBD2 (5 bases). V dropped 4 bases and J dropped 9 bases, with 7 bases sitting between them. The CDR3 totals 10 residues. Germline V gene lookup returns CDR1 SQVTM and CDR2 ANQGSEA. This chain's CDR3 is CSVGGSEQFF. The CDR3 DNA follows: TGCAGCGTTGGAGGGAGTGAGCAGTTCTTC.

A few counts support this clone. This chain joins TRBV5-1 and TRBJ2-5; 9 positions agree with TRBD1. Trimming removed 1 base from V and 4 bases from J; junction bases left unmatched: 5. This CDR3 contains 15 residues. Germline CDR1 and CDR2: SGHRS and YFSETQ. The CDR3 region is CASSLNRGLRETQYF. The CDR3 region has the DNA TGCGCCAGCAGCTTGAACAGGGGGCTTAGAGAGACCCAGTACTTC. The variable domain in full, completed from reference TRBV5-1 and TRBJ2-5, reads KAGVTQTPRYLIKTRGQQVTLSCSPISGHRSVSWYQQTPGQGLQFLFEYFSETQRNKGNFPGRFSGRQFSNSRSEMNVSTLELGDSALYLCASSLNRGLRETQYFGPGTRLLVL.

The genes are TRBV30 and TRBJ1-6; D is undetermined. Germline values: CDR1 GTSNPN, CDR2 SVGIG (reference sequence). This CDR3 is built from 14 residues. V dropped 0 bases and J dropped 10 bases, with 13 bases sitting between them. CDR3 residues: CAWSVDHGGSPLHF. CDR3 coding DNA: TGTGCCTGGAGTGTCGACCACGGAGGGTCACCCCTCCACTTT.

The chain has TRBV4-3 and TRBJ1-2; 7 bases agree with TRBD1. Trimming took 3 bases from V and 8 from J; bases not matched to a gene: 6. CDR3 length: 13 amino acids. Germline values: CDR1 LGHNA, CDR2 YSLEER. CDR3 in amino acids: CASSHRQGLGYTF. As DNA, the CDR3 is TGCGCCAGCAGCCATCGACAGGGTCTGGGCTACACCTTC.

This clone was counted a few times. The chain joins TRBV7-2 to TRBJ2-7, with D perhaps assigned TRBD1 or TRBD2 (5 bases each). The CDR3 spans 14 residues. Germline values: CDR1 SGHTA, CDR2 FQGNSA. The germline V and J ends were trimmed by 5 bases and 4 bases, with 15 bases remaining between them. CDR3 loop: CASSPAGAWYEQYF. The CDR3 bases are TGTGCCAGCAGCCCTGCCGGGGCTTGGTACGAGCAGTACTTC.

The chain is built from TRBV27 and TRBJ1-2, with 7 bases aligning to TRBD1. J lost 3 bases, V lost 5 bases, and 6 bases had no gene match. CDR3 size: 14 residues. Germline assignment: CDR1 MNHEY and CDR2 SMNVEV (reference sequence). This chain's CDR3 is CASSRSGGDYGYTF. The DNA of the CDR3 is TGTGCCAGCAGTAGATCAGGGGGAGACTATGGCTACACCTTC.